These T cell receptor delta chains were read from a single sample in a study of gamma-delta chains in newborns, infants, children. TCRdb reanalyzed the reads using CATT. The sample lists approximately 1,300 delta-chain clones, approximately 2.2% seen once, with around a third in the top ten. The specimen sequenced was blood. Source of these receptors: a child in good health. CDR3s include the opening cysteine and the closing phenylalanine or tryptophan. The D gene is left open where the match is weak. For some rows the clone size is stated as once, few or many, or as a class when expanded; others skip it.

v_call	j_call	d_call	clone_size	cdr3_aa	cdr3_nt
TRDV2	TRDJ3	-	large	CACDPVRGGEGTWDTRQMFF	TGTGCCTGTGACCCAGTGAGGGGTGGAGAGGGGACCTGGGACACCCGACAGATGTTTTTC
TRDV2	TRDJ1	TRDD3	few	CACDTSYWGIRPLYTDKLIF	TGCGCCTGTGACACTTCTTACTGGGGGATACGCCCCCTCTACACCGATAAACTCATCTTT
TRDV2	TRDJ1	TRDD3	large	CACDSLVRDTDKLIF	TGTGCCTGTGACTCTCTTGTGAGGGATACGGATAAACTCATCTTT
TRDV1	TRDJ1	TRDD3	hyperexpanded	CALGETEYWGPDKLIF	TGTGCTCTTGGGGAAACTGAGTACTGGGGCCCCGATAAACTCATCTTT
TRDV2	TRDJ3	TRDD3	medium-sized	CACDCTGGRSSWDTRQMFF	TGTGCCTGTGACTGTACTGGGGGACGAAGCTCCTGGGACACCCGACAGATGTTTTTC
TRDV2	TRDJ1	TRDD3	large	CACDSVGGGSASRLIF	TGTGCCTGTGACAGCGTCGGTGGGGGATCAGCCTCCAGACTCATCTTT
TRDV2	TRDJ1	TRDD3	large	CACDTLGETGGSGGYTDKLIF	TGTGCCTGTGACACGCTTGGTGAGACTGGGGGATCAGGGGGTTACACCGATAAACTCATCTTT
TRDV1	TRDJ1	TRDD3	medium-sized	CALGAPLNFLRVGDTPKLIF	TGTGCTCTTGGGGCCCCCCTTAACTTCCTACGGGTGGGGGATACCCCTAAACTCATCTTT
TRDV2	TRDJ3	-	large	CACDMVLEGTPPSWDTRQMFF	TGTGCCTGTGACATGGTACTGGAGGGGACACCCCCCTCCTGGGACACCCGACAGATGTTTTTC
TRDV2	TRDJ1	-	large	CACDFLGTDMKGTDKLIF	TGTGCCTGTGACTTCCTGGGTACCGACATGAAGGGGACCGATAAACTCATCTTT
TRDV2	TRDJ1	TRDD3	-	CACDTIESKGDTGKLIF	TGTGCCTGTGACACAATAGAGAGCAAGGGGGATACCGGTAAACTCATCTTT
TRDV2	TRDJ1	TRDD3	large	CACDTVGTGGYATDKLIF	TGTGCCTGTGACACGGTGGGTACTGGGGGATACGCGACCGATAAACTCATCTTT
TRDV1	TRDJ1	TRDD3	few	CALGDPPWGIRRVDKLIF	TGTGCTCTTGGGGATCCACCTTGGGGGATTCGAAGGGTCGATAAACTCATCTTT
TRDV1	TRDJ1	TRDD3	-	CALGESSYFWGIRGRYTDKLIF	TGTGCTCTTGGGGAATCTTCCTACTTCTGGGGGATACGTGGTCGTTACACCGATAAACTCATCTTT
TRDV2	TRDJ1	TRDD3	large	CACDPLVLGDRRTDKLIF	TGTGCCTGTGACCCCCTCGTACTGGGGGACCGACGTACCGATAAACTCATCTTT
TRDV2	TRDJ1	-	large	CACDLGQGERNTDKLIF	TGTGCCTGTGACTTAGGGCAGGGCGAGAGGAATACCGATAAACTCATCTTT
TRDV1	TRDJ1	-	large	CALGPNFFLFILGTDKLIF	TGTGCTCTTGGTCCTAACTTCTTCCTTTTTATACTGGGAACCGATAAACTCATCTTT
TRDV2	TRDJ1	TRDD3	-	CACDSILGIRIVTDKLIF	TGTGCCTGTGACTCAATACTGGGGATACGCATAGTGACCGATAAACTCATCTTT
TRDV2	TRDJ1	TRDD3	large	CACDTSGGWGTDKLIF	TGTGCCTGTGACACGTCCGGGGGATGGGGAACCGATAAACTCATCTTT
TRDV1	TRDJ1	TRDD3	large	CALGAGTYAGGGYFPDKLIF	TGTGCTCTTGGGGCCGGGACCTACGCAGGTGGGGGATACTTCCCCGATAAACTCATCTTT
TRDV2	TRDJ1	-	large	CACDTVENTDKLIF	TGTGCCTGTGACACCGTGGAGAACACCGATAAACTCATCTTT
TRDV3	TRDJ1	TRDD3	-	CASGLPHWGIQQSVTDKLIF	TGTGCCTCCGGCCTTCCGCACTGGGGGATACAGCAATCGGTCACCGATAAACTCATCTTT
TRDV1	TRDJ1	TRDD3	few	CALGAPTGHWGIRRGITDKLIF	TGTGCTCTTGGGGCCCCGACGGGCCACTGGGGGATACGAAGGGGCATCACCGATAAACTCATCTTT
TRDV1	TRDJ1	TRDD3	-	CALGELAKGPKLLGSLPDKLIF	TGTGCTCTTGGGGAACTAGCGAAAGGTCCGAAATTACTGGGGTCCCTCCCGGATAAACTCATCTTT
TRDV2	TRDJ1	TRDD3	-	CACGTLGLGNRSTDKLIF	TGTGCCTGTGGCACCCTCGGACTGGGGAATCGGTCCACCGATAAACTCATCTTT
TRDV1	TRDJ1	-	-	CALGERTPSYAGGVKITDKLIF	TGTGCTCTTGGGGAACGAACGCCTTCCTACGCTGGGGGAGTAAAAATCACCGATAAACTCATCTTT
TRDV2	TRDJ1	TRDD3	large	CACDTAYLGDPRYTDKLIF	TGTGCCTGTGACACCGCCTACCTGGGGGACCCGAGGTACACCGATAAACTCATCTTT
TRDV2	TRDJ1	-	few	CACDTVRELAGANSREDTDKLIF	TGTGCCTGTGACACCGTACGGGAGCTAGCTGGGGCTAATTCGAGGGAGGACACCGATAAACTCATCTTT
TRDV1	TRDJ1	TRDD3	-	CALGEPPLLGVVSTDKLIF	TGTGCTCTTGGGGAACCCCCACTACTGGGGGTCGTTTCTACCGATAAACTCATCTTT
TRDV1	TRDJ1	TRDD3	-	CALGERRDTGYTDKPIF	TGTGCTCTTGGGGAACGGAGGGATACGGGGTACACCGATAAACCCATCTTT
TRDV2	TRDJ1	TRDD3	large	CACDTSLLPTGGYSHLVTDKLIF	TGTGCCTGTGACACGTCCCTCCTTCCTACTGGGGGATACTCCCACCTCGTTACCGATAAACTCATCTTT
TRDV1	TRDJ1	TRDD3	medium-sized	CALVPSALYWGITWETDKLIF	TGTGCTCTTGTTCCCTCCGCCCTGTATTGGGGGATTACGTGGGAGACCGATAAACTCATCTTT
TRDV1	TRDJ1	TRDD3	few	CALGELRLRVWGAIDKLIF	TGTGCTCTTGGGGAGCTTCGTTTACGCGTCTGGGGGGCTATCGATAAACTCATCTTT
TRDV1	TRDJ4	TRDD3	large	CALGRGPTLLGDFLTRPLIF	TGTGCTCTTGGACGCGGGCCTACTCTGCTGGGGGATTTTCTAACCAGACCCCTGATCTTT
TRDV2	TRDJ3	-	few	CACDSVRGAYSWDTRQMFF	TGTGCCTGTGATTCTGTAAGGGGGGCCTACTCCTGGGACACCCGACAGATGTTTTTC
TRDV1	TRDJ1	TRDD3	large	CALGDPYWGIQGLIF	TGTGCTCTTGGGGATCCCTACTGGGGGATACAAGGACTCATCTTT
TRDV2	TRDJ1	TRDD3	large	CACENWGVQDKLIF	TGTGCCTGTGAGAACTGGGGGGTCCAGGATAAACTCATCTTT
TRDV2	TRDJ1	TRDD3	-	CACDPLGGKSGGYVTDKFIF	TGTGCCTGTGACCCCCTTGGGGGGAAGTCTGGGGGATACGTCACCGATAAATTCATCTTT
TRDV2	TRDJ3	TRDD3	large	CACDTPPNLLGESWDTRQMFF	TGTGCCTGTGACACGCCGCCTAACCTACTGGGGGAATCCTGGGACACCCGACAGATGTTTTTC
TRDV1	TRDJ1	-	medium-sized	CALGPLAFTDKLIF	TGTGCTCTTGGGCCTCTGGCCTTCACCGATAAACTCATCTTT